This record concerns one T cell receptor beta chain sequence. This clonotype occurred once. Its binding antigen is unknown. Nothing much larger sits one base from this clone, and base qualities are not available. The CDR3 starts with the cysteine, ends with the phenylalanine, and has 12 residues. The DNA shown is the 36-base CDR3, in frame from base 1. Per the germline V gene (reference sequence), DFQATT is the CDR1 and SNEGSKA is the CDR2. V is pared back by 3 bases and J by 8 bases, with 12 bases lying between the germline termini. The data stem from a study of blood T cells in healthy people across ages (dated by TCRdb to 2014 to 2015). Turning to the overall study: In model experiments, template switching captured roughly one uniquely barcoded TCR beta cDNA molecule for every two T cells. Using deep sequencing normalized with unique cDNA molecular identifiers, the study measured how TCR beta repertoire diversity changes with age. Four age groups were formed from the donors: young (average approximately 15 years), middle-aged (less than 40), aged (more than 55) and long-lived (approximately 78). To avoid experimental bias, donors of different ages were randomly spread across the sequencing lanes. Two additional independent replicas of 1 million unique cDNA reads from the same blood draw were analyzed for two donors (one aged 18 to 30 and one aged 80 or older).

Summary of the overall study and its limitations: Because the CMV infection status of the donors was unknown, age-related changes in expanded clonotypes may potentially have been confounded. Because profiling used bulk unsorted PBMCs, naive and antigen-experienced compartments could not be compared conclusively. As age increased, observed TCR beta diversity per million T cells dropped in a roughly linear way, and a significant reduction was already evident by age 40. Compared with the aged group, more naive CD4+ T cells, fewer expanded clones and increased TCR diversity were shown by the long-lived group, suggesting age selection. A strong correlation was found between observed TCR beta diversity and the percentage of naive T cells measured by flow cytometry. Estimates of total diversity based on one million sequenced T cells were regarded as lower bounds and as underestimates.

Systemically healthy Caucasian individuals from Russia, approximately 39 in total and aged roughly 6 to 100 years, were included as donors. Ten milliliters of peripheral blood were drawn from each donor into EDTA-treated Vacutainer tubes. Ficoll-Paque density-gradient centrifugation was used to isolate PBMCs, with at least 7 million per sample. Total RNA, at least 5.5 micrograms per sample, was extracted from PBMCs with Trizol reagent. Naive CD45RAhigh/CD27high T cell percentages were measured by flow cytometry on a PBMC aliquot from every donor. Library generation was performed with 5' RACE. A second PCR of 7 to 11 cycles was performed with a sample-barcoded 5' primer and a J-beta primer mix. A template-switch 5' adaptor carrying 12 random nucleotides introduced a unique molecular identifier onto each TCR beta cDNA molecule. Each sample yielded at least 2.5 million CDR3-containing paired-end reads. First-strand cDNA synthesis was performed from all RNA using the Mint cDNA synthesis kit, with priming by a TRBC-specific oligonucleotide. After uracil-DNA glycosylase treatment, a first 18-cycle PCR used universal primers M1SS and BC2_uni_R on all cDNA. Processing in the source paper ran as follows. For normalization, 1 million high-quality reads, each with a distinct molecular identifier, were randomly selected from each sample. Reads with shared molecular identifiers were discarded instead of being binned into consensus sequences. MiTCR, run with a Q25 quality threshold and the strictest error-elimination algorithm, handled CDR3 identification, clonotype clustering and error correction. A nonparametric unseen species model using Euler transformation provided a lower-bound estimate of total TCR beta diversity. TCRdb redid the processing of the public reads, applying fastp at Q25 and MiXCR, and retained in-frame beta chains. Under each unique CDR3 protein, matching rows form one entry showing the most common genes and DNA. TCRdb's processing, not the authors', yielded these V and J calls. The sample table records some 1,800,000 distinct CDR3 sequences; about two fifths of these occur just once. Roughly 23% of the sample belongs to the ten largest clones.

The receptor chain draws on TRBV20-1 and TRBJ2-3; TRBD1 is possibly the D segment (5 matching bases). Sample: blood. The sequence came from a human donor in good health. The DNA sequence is TGCAGTGCTAGGGTAGATAGGGGTACGCAGTATTTT. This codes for CSARVDRGTQYF.